The present T cell receptor beta chain was sequenced within a study of blood T cell repertoires in COVID-19. On the study more broadly: Acute and convalescent COVID-19 samples came from the United States, Italy and Spain. The analysed material was cDNA or gDNA that came from T cells, B-cell-depleted T cells, or PBMCs.

The authors' processing: Reference gene primer amplification gave estimated nucleated cell counts. Libraries were prepared by immunoSEQ multiplex PCR; TCRdb keeps only in-frame clonotypes and omits some of them. V and J calls plus clone size are reproduced from that table; the DNA served to infer D and trimming. The data hold approximately 76,000 clones, with approximately 90% observed a single time. Trimming took 6 bases from V and 5 from J, leaving 11 bases between them. Germline V lookup: CDR1 KGHSH, CDR2 LQKENI. The CDR3 is 13 residues long. The genes are TRBV18 and TRBJ1-5; tentatively, D is TRBD1 (5 bases). The TCR comes from a man aged 25-40 years with acute or convalescent COVID-19. Sequencing was performed on peripheral blood. CDR3 bases: TGTGCCAGCTCGTCCGACAGTGATCAGCCCCAGCATTTT. Amino acid sequence: CASSSDSDQPQHF.